These 24 T cell receptor beta chains were sequenced from one sample in a study of T cells in Graves' hyperthyroidism and ophthalmopathy. TCR beta CDR3 regions were amplified from RNA. TCR CDR3 underwent first-round RT-PCR with the HTBI primer set. MiXCR was run by TCRdb on the multiplex PCR reads, yielding one entry per CDR3 protein. Among roughly 130,000 distinct CDR3 sequences, approximately 24% were seen once, and the ten largest hold more than 60%. The specimen sequenced was blood. The receptor source for this set is a woman aged 50 to 60 with Graves' hyperthyroidism that later progressed to Graves' ophthalmopathy.

In this sample, this clonotype turned up many times. The chain joins TRBV7-3 to TRBJ1-2; D gene uncertain. The CDR3 is 13 residues long. Trimming left V 1 base short and J 4 bases short, with 7 bases between. The germline gives CDR1 SGHTA, CDR2 FQGTGA. CDR3 loop: CASSLNTVYGYTF. The CDR3 coding sequence is TGTGCCAGCAGCTTAAATACGGTCTATGGCTACACCTTC.

This clonotype showed up just once. This chain links TRBV28 with TRBJ2-1; 9 bases line up with TRBD2. This CDR3 is built from 15 residues. Trimming at V came to 9 bases and at J to 5 bases, leaving 11 bases not matched to a gene. Germline values: CDR1 MDHEN, CDR2 SYDVKM. CDR3: CASSILAGADNEQFF. As DNA, the CDR3 is TGTGCCAGTAGTATTTTAGCGGGGGCAGACAATGAGCAGTTCTTC.

This clonotype has at least ten counts. This chain links TRBV7-2 with TRBJ2-1; 7 bases agree with TRBD2. The CDR3 extends over 17 amino acids. V lost 3 bases, J lost 10 bases, and 18 bases stayed unmatched. The germline CDR1 and CDR2 sequences are SGHTA and FQGNSA. The CDR3 sequence is CASSFFFFGLGSPEQFF. The CDR3 bases are TGTGCCAGCAGCTTCTTTTTCTTTGGACTAGGGTCCCCCGAGCAGTTCTTC.

The chain recombines TRBV6-1 with TRBJ1-5; D is perhaps TRBD1 (5 bases). The CDR3 has 17 amino acids. The V gene lost 3 bases and the J gene lost 0 bases, with 15 bases spanning the gap. In germline, CDR1 is MNHNS, CDR2 SASEGT. This CDR3 reads CASSERRGGASNQPQHF. The CDR3 nucleotides read TGTGCCAGCAGTGAGAGGCGTGGAGGGGCTAGCAATCAGCCCCAGCATTTT.

This clonotype has at least ten counts. The V gene is TRBV2, the J gene TRBJ1-1; D call uncertain. V lost 7 bases to trimming and J lost 2 bases, with 8 bases between them. This CDR3 has 12 residues. CDR1 is SNHLY and CDR2 is FYNNEI in the germline V gene. CDR3 nucleotide sequence: TGTGCCAGCATCAAGGATAACACTGAAGCTTTCTTT. Translating it yields CASIKDNTEAFF. The full variable domain, its missing parts supplied by reference TRBV2 and TRBJ1-1, is EPEVTQTPSHQVTQMGQEVILRCVPISNHLYFYWYRQILGQKVEFLVSFYNNEISEKSEIFDDQFSVERPDGSNFTLKIRSTKLEDSAMYFCASIKDNTEAFFGQGTRLTVV.

There are many counts of this clonotype. This chain links TRBV20-1 with TRBJ2-7; 11 bases are a match to TRBD2. Germline lookup yields CDR1 DFQATT and CDR2 SNEGSKA (reference sequence). This CDR3 has 15 amino acids. As DNA, the CDR3 is TGCAGCCCCAGGGCGGCCGGGACTAGCGGCTACGAGCAGTACTTC. Amino acid sequence: CSPRAAGTSGYEQYF.

This clonotype was detected ten times or more. The chain uses TRBV28 and TRBJ2-5; 10 positions match TRBD2. Germline trimming cut 6 bases from V and 5 bases from J; bases unmatched to any gene: 12. Germline assignment: CDR1 MDHEN and CDR2 SYDVKM. The CDR3 is 16 residues long. The CDR3: CASRGNLAGDRETQYF. CDR3 nucleotides: TGTGCCAGCAGAGGAAATCTAGCGGGAGATAGGGAGACCCAGTACTTC.

This clonotype came up many times. The chain couples TRBV5-1 to TRBJ1-6; D perhaps matches TRBD1 (5 bases). Between the trimmed V and J ends, which lost 4 bases and 5 bases, there was a span of 10 bases. Germline CDR1 SGHRS, CDR2 YFSETQ. CDR3 length equals 14 residues. The DNA of the CDR3 is TGCGCCAGCAGCCCGGGACGGGATAATTCACCCCTCCACTTT. It codes for CASSPGRDNSPLHF.

This chain uses TRBV11-1 with TRBJ1-1, with no clear D. V was clipped by 2 bases and J by 6 bases, with 10 bases between them. Germline V gene sequence: CDR1 SGHAT, CDR2 FQDESV (reference sequence). The CDR3 spans 13 residues. The CDR3 protein is CASSLKMKAEAFF. The CDR3 DNA is TGTGCCAGCAGCTTAAAGATGAAGGCTGAAGCTTTCTTT.

This clonotype was seen many times. The chain joins TRBV6-1 to TRBJ1-5; D gene uncertain. The CDR3 runs 13 residues. Trimming took off 7 bases at V and 3 bases at J, with 10 bases between the two ends. The germline CDR1 and CDR2 sequences are MNHNS and SASEGT. The CDR3: CASKEMPNQPQHF. The CDR3, as DNA: TGTGCCAGCAAAGAAATGCCCAATCAGCCCCAGCATTTT.

The sample holds many counts of this clonotype. The chain carries TRBV3-1 and TRBJ2-5; TRBD2 matches 8 bases. V lost 1 base, J lost 1 base, and 14 bases stayed unmatched. The germline V gene encodes CDR1 LGHDT and CDR2 YNNKEL (reference sequence). The CDR3 extends over 19 amino acids. For the CDR3, the DNA is TGTGCCAGCAGCCAAGTGGTAAGGGGCGGACTAGCAACCCAAGAGACCCAGTACTTC. Amino acids: CASSQVVRGGLATQETQYF.

This clonotype was counted at least ten times. The chain uses TRBV5-1 and TRBJ2-3; TRBD2 is a possible D gene (5 bases). Trimming pared 6 bases from V and 6 bases from J, leaving 23 bases between. This CDR3 comprises 16 residues. Germline V lookup: CDR1 SGHRS, CDR2 YFSETQ. DNA of the CDR3: TGCGCCAGCAATCCCGGACTGGCTCAAATAAAGGATACGCAGTATTTT. Translation: CASNPGLAQIKDTQYF.

In regard to this clonotype: A read error may explain this, as a much larger clone is one base away. V usage is TRBV20-1 and J usage is TRBJ2-1, with D tentatively TRBD1 or TRBD2 (5 bases each). The CDR3 extends over 14 amino acids. From germline, CDR1 is DFQATT and CDR2 SNEGSKA (reference sequence). This chain's CDR3 is CSASELGTINKQFF. The CDR3 coding sequence is TGCAGTGCTAGTGAGTTAGGGACGATCAATAAGCAGTTCTTC.

This clonotype was observed a few times. The chain combines TRBV10-2 with TRBJ2-7; weak D call: TRBD1 (5 bases). The CDR3 is made up of 13 amino acids. V dropped 6 bases and J dropped 2 bases, with 11 bases sitting between them. The germline V gene has CDR1 WSHSY and CDR2 SAAADI. For the CDR3, the DNA is TGCGCCAGCAGACGAGGCAGGGCCTACGAGCAGTACTTC. This gives the protein CASRRGRAYEQYF.

This clonotype was seen ten or more times. The rearrangement links TRBV28 to TRBJ2-5; a weak D match, TRBD2 (7 bases). The V end lost 4 bases, the J end lost 2 bases, and 14 bases lay between the germline ends. The CDR3 contains 15 residues. Germline CDR1 MDHEN, CDR2 SYDVKM. The CDR3 protein is CASSWAGAVQETQYF. The CDR3 region has the DNA TGTGCCAGCAGTTGGGCGGGGGCAGTACAAGAGACCCAGTACTTC.

This clonotype was picked up many times. This chain links TRBV5-1 with TRBJ2-3; D is unclear. Germline V CDR1 and CDR2: SGHRS, YFSETQ. The length of the CDR3 is 14 residues. The ends were cut back, 10 bases at V and 1 base at J, with 16 bases in the middle. The CDR3 DNA reads TGCGCCTCCACCCCCAGTGGGGGCACAGATACGCAGTATTTT. The encoded protein is CASTPSGGTDTQYF. The full variable domain, completed using reference TRBV5-1 and TRBJ2-3, is KAGVTQTPRYLIKTRGQQVTLSCSPISGHRSVSWYQQTPGQGLQFLFEYFSETQRNKGNFPGRFSGRQFSNSRSEMNVSTLELGDSALYLCASTPSGGTDTQYFGPGTRLTVL.

This clonotype was detected a few times. A much larger clonotype is one base distant, so this may be a read error. Without the conserved terminal phenylalanine or tryptophan, this CDR3 likely stems from a read error. The genes are TRBV18 and TRBJ1-5, with D perhaps matching TRBD1 (5 bases). The CDR3 runs 15 residues. Looked up from germline, CDR1 is KGHSH and CDR2 is LQKENI. V lost 1 base and J lost 4, with 11 bases in between. The CDR3 loop is CASSPRGTFNQPQHL. Here the CDR3 DNA reads TGTGCCAGCTCACCACGGGGCACCTTTAATCAGCCCCAGCATCTT.

In this sample, this clonotype turned up many times. The genes are TRBV20-1 and TRBJ2-2; 10 bases fit TRBD2. The V segment lost 3 bases and the J segment 3 bases; nucleotides outside the gene matches: 7. There are 16 residues in the CDR3. CDR1 and CDR2 from the germline V gene are DFQATT and SNEGSKA (reference sequence). Written as DNA, the CDR3 is TGCAGTGCTAGCCTAGCGGGAGCAATCCACACCGGGGAGCTGTTTTTT. It codes for CSASLAGAIHTGELFF.

This clonotype showed up many times. The chain links TRBV11-2 to TRBJ2-1; TRBD2 aligns across 11 bases. Trimming at V came to 1 base and at J to 7 bases, leaving 3 bases not matched to a gene. The CDR3 length is 15 residues. CDR1 and CDR2 from the germline V gene are SGHAT and FQNNGV. CDR3 amino acids: CASSLVTSGTNEQFF. The CDR3 DNA reads TGTGCCAGCAGCTTAGTGACTAGCGGGACAAATGAGCAGTTCTTC. Full variable domain (missing parts from reference TRBV11-2 and TRBJ2-1): EAGVAQSPRYKIIEKRQSVAFWCNPISGHATLYWYQQILGQGPKLLIQFQNNGVVDDSQLPKDRFSAERLKGVDSTLKIQPAKLEDSAVYLCASSLVTSGTNEQFFGPGTRLTVL.

The table lists this clonotype with a few counts. The chain has TRBV12-3 or TRBV12-4 and TRBJ2-2; 10 nucleotides line up with TRBD2. Unmatched junction bases numbered 8, after V lost 3 bases and J lost 7 bases. The CDR3 spans 16 residues. The CDR3 DNA sequence: TGTGCCAGCAGTTTTGGTCTAGCGGGAGTGGTCGGGGAGCTGTTTTTT. Its protein product is CASSFGLAGVVGELFF.

The chain recombines TRBV28 with TRBJ1-4; a possible D gene is TRBD1 (6 bases). The length of the CDR3 is 15 residues. The germline V gene encodes CDR1 MDHEN and CDR2 SYDVKM. V was trimmed by 9 bases and J by 5 bases, leaving 19 bases between them. CDR3 sequence: CASIFSGTKNEKLFF. The DNA of the CDR3 is TGTGCCAGTATCTTTTCTGGGACAAAGAATGAAAAACTGTTTTTT.

This clonotype was counted only a few times. The rearrangement links TRBV28 to TRBJ2-1, with D possibly being TRBD1 (6 bases). V was pared by 7 bases and J by 6 bases, with 22 bases between. This CDR3 contains 16 residues. Germline CDR1 and CDR2: MDHEN and SYDVKM. The CDR3 reads CASTPPGEWLANEQFF. The DNA for the CDR3 is TGTGCCAGCACCCCCCCAGGGGAGTGGTTGGCCAATGAGCAGTTCTTC.

A remark on this clonotype: Just one base apart from a much larger clone, this may be a read error. The V call is TRBV10-2, the J call TRBJ1-5; D ambiguous. The CDR3 is made up of 13 amino acids. The germline V and J ends were trimmed by 6 bases and 5 bases, with 11 bases remaining between them. Germline CDR1 reads WSHSY; CDR2 reads SAAADI. The CDR3 loop is CASREDTYQPQHF. CDR3 sequence (DNA): TGCGCCAGCAGGGAAGATACGTATCAGCCCCAGCATTTT.

The sample holds many counts of this clonotype. The chain uses TRBV28 and TRBJ2-7; D unclear. Between the trimmed V and J ends, which lost 7 bases and 2 bases, there was a span of 9 bases. CDR1 MDHEN and CDR2 SYDVKM come from the germline V gene. This CDR3 contains 12 residues. The CDR3 DNA sequence: TGTGCCAGCAAGGGCGGCGCCTACGAGCAGTACTTC. It yields the protein CASKGGAYEQYF.